Shown below are 27 T cell receptor beta chains from a single sample sequenced in a study of beta chain features in type 1 diabetes. Study-level points and caveats: Researchers report that Type 1 diabetes patients had moderately but significantly shorter TCRB CDR3s across all four CD4+ subsets.

Of the isolated RNA, all was reverse transcribed, and so the sequenced material was expressed TCRB transcripts. Profiling relied on immunoSEQ multiplex PCR, and the TCRdb table lists in-frame clones only, not all of them. The sample records 300,000 to 400,000 clones, about 10% being singletons. These receptors lack a known antigen. Material for sequencing was central memory CD4+ T cells from blood. The receptor source for this set is a man aged 25 to 45 with type 1 diabetes.

This clone appeared a few times. This sequence joins TRBV6-1 and TRBJ1-4; D uncertain. V was pared by 7 bases and J by 4 bases, with 16 bases between. This CDR3 comprises 15 residues. From germline, CDR1 is MNHNS and CDR2 SASEGT. The CDR3 sequence is CASTKSRVFNEKLFF. CDR3 DNA: TGTGCCAGCACCAAGAGCAGAGTCTTTAATGAAAAACTGTTTTTT.

This clone was seen a handful of times. The V and J genes are TRBV5-1 and TRBJ2-1, with no clear D. Germline loops: CDR1 SGHRS, CDR2 YFSETQ. V dropped 0 bases and J dropped 8 bases, with 15 bases sitting between them. The CDR3 loop spans 15 amino acids. The CDR3 region has the DNA TGCGCCAGCAGCTTGGTCTTGGGCCTTGGGGATGAGCAGTTCTTC. It translates to CASSLVLGLGDEQFF.

The rearrangement uses TRBV10-3 and TRBJ2-3, with 14 nucleotides matching TRBD2. This CDR3 spans 13 amino acids. Germline V gene data show CDR1 as ENHRY and CDR2 as SYGVKD. V trimming: 11 bases; J trimming: 5 bases; junction bases outside the gene matches: 3. Written as DNA, the CDR3 is TGTGCCGGGGGACTAGCGGGGGTAGATACGCAGTATTTT. Its translation is CAGGLAGVDTQYF.

The table lists this clone with a few counts. The chain joins TRBV27 to TRBJ2-7, with TRBD1 identical over 7 bases. V was pared by 1 base and J by 3 bases, with 3 bases of the junction left unmatched. From germline, CDR1 is MNHEY and CDR2 SMNVEV (reference sequence). The CDR3 extends over 14 amino acids. In nucleotides, the CDR3 is TGTGCCAGCAGTTTATTAGGGGGCCTCTACGAGCAGTACTTC. Encoded protein: CASSLLGGLYEQYF.

In its sample, this clone was seen many times. J is TRBJ2-3 and V is TRBV10-3; perhaps TRBD1 as D (6 bases). Trimming took 7 bases from V and 6 from J, leaving 17 bases between them. This CDR3 has 14 residues. CDR1 and CDR2 (germline): ENHRY, SYGVKD. Here the CDR3 DNA reads TGTGCCATCACGGCCTCAGGGGTAGGGGATACGCAGTATTTT. Its translation is CAITASGVGDTQYF.

V and J are TRBV28 and TRBJ2-7, with 12 bases aligning to TRBD2. The V and J ends lost 5 bases and 7 bases, in that order; junction bases with no gene match: 6. This CDR3 is built from 14 residues. The germline V gene encodes CDR1 MDHEN and CDR2 SYDVKM. The CDR3, as DNA: TGTGCCAGCAGTCCACTAGCGGGAGGCCGTGAGCAGTACTTC. It yields the protein CASSPLAGGREQYF.

The rearrangement links TRBV29-1 to TRBJ2-3; 8 positions agree with TRBD2. The length of the CDR3 is 14 residues. V was clipped by 7 bases and J by 4 bases; unmatched bases: 10. In germline, CDR1 is SQVTM, CDR2 ANQGSEA. Written as DNA, the CDR3 is TGCAGCGGGAATGGGCTAGCGGGCGCAGATACGCAGTATTTT. This translates into CSGNGLAGADTQYF.

In this sample, this clone turned up many times. V is TRBV13 and J is TRBJ1-3; 9 bases match TRBD1. Germline CDR1 reads PRHDT; CDR2 reads FYEKMQ (reference sequence). After removal of 2 bases from V and 2 bases from J, the junction contained 1 base not matched to a gene. CDR3 length: 15 amino acids. CDR3 sequence reads: CASSLRDRAGNTIYF. CDR3 nucleotides: TGTGCCAGCAGCTTAAGGGACAGGGCTGGAAACACCATATATTTT.

This clone was counted between two and nine times. The chain has TRBV27 and TRBJ1-3; maybe TRBD1 (5 bases). The germline CDR1 and CDR2 sequences are MNHEY and SMNVEV (reference sequence). V was trimmed by 6 bases and J by 2 bases, leaving 17 bases between them. The CDR3 runs to 16 residues. In nucleotides, the CDR3 is TGTGCCAGCAGCTCCCTCGGGGCTAATACTGGAAACACCATATATTTT. Protein: CASSSLGANTGNTIYF.

The chain joins TRBV6-1 to TRBJ1-1, with TRBD1 as a possible D gene (6 bases). Germline V gene lookup returns CDR1 MNHNS and CDR2 SASEGT. Trimming cost V 1 base and J 0 bases, with 6 bases left between them. This CDR3 has 14 amino acids. The CDR3 bases are TGTGCCAGCAGTGAAGACAGGGTGAACACTGAAGCTTTCTTT. Its protein product is CASSEDRVNTEAFF.

This clone was counted a few times. This rearrangement joins TRBV7-8 to TRBJ1-2, with D unresolved. CDR1 SGHVS and CDR2 FQNEAQ come from the germline V gene. The V end lost 6 bases, the J end lost 6 bases, and 8 bases lay between the germline ends. The CDR3 consists of 11 residues. This CDR3 is CASSEYNGYTF. The CDR3 coding sequence is TGTGCCAGCAGTGAATATAATGGCTACACCTTC.

The rearrangement uses TRBV7-9 and TRBJ2-3, with D tentatively TRBD1 (6 bases). Germline V gives CDR1 SEHNR, CDR2 FQNEAQ (reference sequence). Between the trimmed V and J ends, which lost 5 bases and 2 bases, there was a span of 14 bases. This CDR3 is 15 amino acids long. CDR3 nucleotides: TGTGCCAGCAGCGATAGACAGGTCCTCACAGATACGCAGTATTTT. This sequence encodes CASSDRQVLTDTQYF.

This clone was seen a few times. The chain links TRBV5-8 to TRBJ1-1; a possible D gene is TRBD1 (6 bases). Germline lookup yields CDR1 SGHTS and CDR2 YDEGEE. The CDR3 contains 13 residues. With 4 bases removed from V and 8 bases from J, the gap between germline ends came to 15 bases. DNA for the CDR3: TGTGCCAGCAGCCGGAGACAGGTTGGGGAAGCTTTCTTT. Amino acid sequence: CASSRRQVGEAFF.

The chain links TRBV27 to TRBJ2-5; no reliable D call. The CDR3 has 12 amino acids. V lost 4 bases and J 5 bases, leaving 8 bases between the germline ends. The V gene's germline CDR1 is MNHEY and CDR2 SMNVEV (reference sequence). The CDR3 spells CASSSQMETQYF. In nucleotides, the CDR3 is TGTGCCAGCAGTTCCCAAATGGAGACCCAGTACTTC.

This clone came up many times. The CDR3 DNA follows: TGTGCCAGCAGTCGGACAGGGGGAGATACGCAGTATTTT. Its protein is CASSRTGGDTQYF. The chain uses TRBV28 and TRBJ2-3; TRBD1 aligns across 10 bases. The ends lost 5 bases at V and 5 bases at J; junction bases unmatched: 1. CDR1 is MDHEN, CDR2 SYDVKM, per germline. This CDR3 has 13 residues.

This rearrangement joins TRBV10-3 to TRBJ2-3; D uncertain. Per the germline V gene, CDR1 is ENHRY and CDR2 is SYGVKD. V lost 3 bases, J lost 2 bases, and 9 bases lay in between. CDR3 length: 14 residues. The CDR3 DNA reads as TGTGCCATCAGTGAACCCCAATCCACAGATACGCAGTATTTT. It yields the protein CAISEPQSTDTQYF.

The chain employs TRBV11-2 and TRBJ2-1; D is perhaps TRBD2 (5 bases). With 5 bases removed from V and 9 bases from J, the gap between germline ends came to 20 bases. This CDR3 contains 15 residues. Per the germline V gene, CDR1 is SGHAT and CDR2 is FQNNGV. CDR3 DNA sequence: TGTGCCAGCAGCGCCCCCGGCGAGGGCACGCGTGAGCAGTTCTTC. Translated, it gives CASSAPGEGTREQFF. Full variable domain (outside the CDR3, taken from reference TRBV11-2 and TRBJ2-1): EAGVAQSPRYKIIEKRQSVAFWCNPISGHATLYWYQQILGQGPKLLIQFQNNGVVDDSQLPKDRFSAERLKGVDSTLKIQPAKLEDSAVYLCASSAPGEGTREQFFGPGTRLTVL.

This clone was seen ten or more times. This chain links TRBV18 with TRBJ1-4, with D possibly matching TRBD1 (5 bases). The germline gives CDR1 KGHSH, CDR2 LQKENI. V shed 3 bases and J shed 4 bases, with 9 bases lying between them. The CDR3 extends over 14 amino acids. CDR3 in DNA: TGTGCCAGCTCACCCAGGGAGGATAATGAAAAACTGTTTTTT. As protein: CASSPREDNEKLFF.

The V gene is TRBV7-3, the J gene TRBJ1-2; possibly TRBD1 for D (6 bases). CDR3 size: 14 residues. Germline values: CDR1 SGHTA, CDR2 FQGTGA. The ends were cut back, 1 base at V and 6 bases at J, with 12 bases in the middle. The DNA of the CDR3 is TGTGCCAGCAGCTTAATGCCGGGGGCGGATGGCTACACCTTC. Protein product: CASSLMPGADGYTF.

This clone was seen only a few times. CDR3 sequence (DNA): TGCGCCAGCAGCCAAGATAGTGGCTATAGGTACGAGCAGTACTTC. It translates to CASSQDSGYRYEQYF. The chain couples TRBV4-1 to TRBJ2-7, with D unclear. The germline gives CDR1 MGHRA, CDR2 YSYEKL. The CDR3 has 15 amino acids. Trimming removed 0 bases from V and 4 bases from J, with 13 bases in between.

This clone was seen at least ten times. Other DNA sequences in this sample translate to the same CDR3. The rearrangement joins TRBV6-6 to TRBJ1-2, with 9 bases aligning to TRBD1. CDR3 length: 13 residues. Germline assignment: CDR1 MNHNY and CDR2 SVGAGI (reference sequence). Trimming at V came to 6 bases and at J to 8 bases, leaving 7 bases not matched to a gene. The CDR3 DNA reads as TGTGCCAGCAGCCCTACAGGGGGCAGCGGCTACACCTTC. Its protein product is CASSPTGGSGYTF.

V is TRBV23-1 and J is TRBJ2-7; D is ambiguous. TRBV23-1 is an open reading frame whose function is uncertain. V was cut by 4 bases and J by 6 bases, with 13 bases left in between. The CDR3 runs 13 residues. DNA of the CDR3: TGCGCCAGCAGTCCCCACCATCGGTGCGAGCAGTACTTC. This translates into CASSPHHRCEQYF.

This rearrangement joins TRBV6-5 to TRBJ2-3; either TRBD1 or TRBD2 may supply D (5 bases each). V lost 5 bases and J lost 1, with 10 bases in between. The CDR3 extends over 14 amino acids. Germline V CDR1 and CDR2: MNHEY, SVGAGI. This CDR3 is CASSAGAGTDTQYF. CDR3 in DNA: TGTGCCAGCAGTGCCGGGGCTGGCACAGATACGCAGTATTTT.

The chain links TRBV6-1 to TRBJ2-7, with D perhaps TRBD1 (5 bases). V was pared by 0 bases and J by 1 base, with 10 bases between. Germline V CDR1 and CDR2: MNHNS, SASEGT. The CDR3 contains 15 residues. The CDR3 spells CASSEAGTGSYEQYF. CDR3 sequence (DNA): TGTGCCAGCAGTGAAGCTGGAACAGGTTCCTACGAGCAGTACTTC.

V usage is TRBV9 and J usage is TRBJ1-5; maybe TRBD1 (5 bases). The V end was cut by 0 bases, the J end by 6 bases, with 13 bases between. The CDR3 covers 15 residues. In germline, CDR1 is SGDLS, CDR2 YYNGEE. The CDR3: CASSVEGAGGQPQHF. The DNA for the CDR3 is TGTGCCAGCAGCGTAGAAGGGGCGGGGGGTCAGCCCCAGCATTTT.

This clone was seen a few times. The chain links TRBV15 to TRBJ1-1; D is possibly TRBD1 (5 bases). Trimming removed 1 base at V and 3 bases at J, with 12 bases between. Germline loops: CDR1 LNHNV, CDR2 YYDKDF (reference sequence). The CDR3 is made up of 15 amino acids. CDR3 protein: CATSRGLAGYTEAFF. CDR3 coding DNA: TGTGCCACCAGCAGAGGGTTGGCAGGGTACACTGAAGCTTTCTTT.

This clone was counted a few times. The V gene is TRBV4-3, the J gene TRBJ2-3, with no clear D. The germline V and J ends were trimmed by 2 bases and 1 base, with 10 bases remaining between them. Per germline, CDR1 LGHNA and CDR2 YSLEER. The CDR3 covers 15 residues. CDR3: CASSQQLSRTDTQYF. The CDR3, as DNA: TGCGCCAGCAGCCAACAGCTGTCGCGCACAGATACGCAGTATTTT.